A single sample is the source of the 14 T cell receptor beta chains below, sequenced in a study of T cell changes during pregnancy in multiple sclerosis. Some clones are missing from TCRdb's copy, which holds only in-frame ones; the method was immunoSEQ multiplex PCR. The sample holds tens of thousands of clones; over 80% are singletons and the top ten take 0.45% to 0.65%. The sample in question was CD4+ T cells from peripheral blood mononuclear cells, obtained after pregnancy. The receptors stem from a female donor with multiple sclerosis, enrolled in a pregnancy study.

For the CDR3, the DNA is TGTGCCAGCAGCTTAAGTCAGGGGGACATTCAGTACTTC. Its translation: CASSLSQGDIQYF. This chain links TRBV7-2 with TRBJ2-4, with 7 bases fitting TRBD1. V shed 2 bases and J 8 bases; nucleotides not matched to a gene: 3. The CDR3 length is 13 residues. The V gene's germline CDR1 is SGHTA and CDR2 FQGNSA.

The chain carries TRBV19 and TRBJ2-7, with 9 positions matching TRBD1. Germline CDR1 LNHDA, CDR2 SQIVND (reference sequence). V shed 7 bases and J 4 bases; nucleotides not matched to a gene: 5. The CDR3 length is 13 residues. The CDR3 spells CASIATGGYEQYF. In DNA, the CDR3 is TGTGCCAGTATTGCGACAGGGGGGTACGAGCAGTACTTC.

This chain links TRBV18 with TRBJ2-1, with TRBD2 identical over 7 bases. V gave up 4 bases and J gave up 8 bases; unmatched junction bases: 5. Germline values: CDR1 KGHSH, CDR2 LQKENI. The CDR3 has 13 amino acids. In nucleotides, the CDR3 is TGTGCCAGCTCACTCCCCCGGGGGGATGAGCAGTTCTTC. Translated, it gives CASSLPRGDEQFF. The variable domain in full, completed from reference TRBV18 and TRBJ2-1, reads NAGVMQNPRHLVRRRGQEARLRCSPMKGHSHVYWYRQLPEEGLKFMVYLQKENIIDESGMPKERFSAEFPKEGPSILRIQQVVRGDSAAYFCASSLPRGDEQFFGPGTRLTVL.

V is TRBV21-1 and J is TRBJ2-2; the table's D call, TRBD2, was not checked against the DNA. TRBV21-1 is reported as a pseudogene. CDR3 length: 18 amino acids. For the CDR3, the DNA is TGTGCCAGCAGCAAAGCTTTGACGGGGAATACCTACACCGGGGAGCTGTTTTTT. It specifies CASSKALTGNTYTGELFF.

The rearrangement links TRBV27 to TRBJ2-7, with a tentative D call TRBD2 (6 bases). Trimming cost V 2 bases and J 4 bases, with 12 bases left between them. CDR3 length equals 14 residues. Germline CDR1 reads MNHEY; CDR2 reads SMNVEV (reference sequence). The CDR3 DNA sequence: TGTGCCAGCAGTTTAGCGGGAAGGATATACGAGCAGTACTTC. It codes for CASSLAGRIYEQYF.

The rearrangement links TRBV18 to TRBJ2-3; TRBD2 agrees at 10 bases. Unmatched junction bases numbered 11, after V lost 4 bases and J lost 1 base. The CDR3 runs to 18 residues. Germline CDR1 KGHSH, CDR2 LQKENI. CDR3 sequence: CASSHGIAGGGRTDTQYF. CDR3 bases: TGTGCCAGCTCACACGGTATAGCGGGAGGTGGACGCACAGATACGCAGTATTTT. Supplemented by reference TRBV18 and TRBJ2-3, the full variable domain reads NAGVMQNPRHLVRRRGQEARLRCSPMKGHSHVYWYRQLPEEGLKFMVYLQKENIIDESGMPKERFSAEFPKEGPSILRIQQVVRGDSAAYFCASSHGIAGGGRTDTQYFGPGTRLTVL.

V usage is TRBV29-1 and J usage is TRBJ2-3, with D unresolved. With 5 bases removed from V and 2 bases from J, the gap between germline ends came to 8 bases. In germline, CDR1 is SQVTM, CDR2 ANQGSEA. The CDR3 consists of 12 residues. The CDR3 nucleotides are TGCAGCGTTTCCCAGGACACAGATACGCAGTATTTT. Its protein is CSVSQDTDTQYF.

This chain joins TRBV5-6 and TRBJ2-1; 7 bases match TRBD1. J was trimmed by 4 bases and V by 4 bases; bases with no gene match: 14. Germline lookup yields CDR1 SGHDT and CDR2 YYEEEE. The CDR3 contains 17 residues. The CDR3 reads CASSQLTGNPLYNEQFF. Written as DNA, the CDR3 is TGTGCCAGCAGCCAATTGACAGGGAACCCATTGTACAATGAGCAGTTCTTC.

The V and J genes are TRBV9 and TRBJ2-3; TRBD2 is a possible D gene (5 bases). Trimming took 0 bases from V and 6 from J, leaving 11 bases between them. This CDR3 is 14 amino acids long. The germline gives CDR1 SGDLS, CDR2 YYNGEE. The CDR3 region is CASSVGGSRDTQYF. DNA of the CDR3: TGTGCCAGCAGCGTAGGAGGGAGTAGGGATACGCAGTATTTT.

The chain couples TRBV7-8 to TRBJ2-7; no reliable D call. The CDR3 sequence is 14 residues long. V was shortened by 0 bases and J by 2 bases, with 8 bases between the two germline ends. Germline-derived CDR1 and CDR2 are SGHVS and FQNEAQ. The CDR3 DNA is TGTGCCAGCAGCTTAGCCGGCGGAACCTACGAGCAGTACTTC. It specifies CASSLAGGTYEQYF.

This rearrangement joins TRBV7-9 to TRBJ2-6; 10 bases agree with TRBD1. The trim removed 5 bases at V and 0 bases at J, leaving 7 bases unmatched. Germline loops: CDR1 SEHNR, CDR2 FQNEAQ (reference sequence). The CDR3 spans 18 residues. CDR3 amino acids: CASSATRDRGSGANVLTF. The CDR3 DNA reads TGTGCCAGCAGCGCTACTCGGGACAGGGGCTCTGGGGCCAACGTCCTGACTTTC.

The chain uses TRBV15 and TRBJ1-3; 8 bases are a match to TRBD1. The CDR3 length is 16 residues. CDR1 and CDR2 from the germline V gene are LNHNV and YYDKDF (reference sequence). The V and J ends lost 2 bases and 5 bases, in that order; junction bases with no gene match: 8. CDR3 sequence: CATSRTDRGFRNTIYF. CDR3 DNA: TGTGCCACCAGCAGAACCGACAGGGGTTTTAGAAACACCATATATTTT. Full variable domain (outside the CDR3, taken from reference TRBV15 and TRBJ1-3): DAMVIQNPRYQVTQFGKPVTLSCSQTLNHNVMYWYQQKSSQAPKLLFHYYDKDFNNEADTPDNFQSRRPNTSFCFLDIRSPGLGDTAMYLCATSRTDRGFRNTIYFGEGSWLTVV.

This chain's CDR3 is CASSLDEGAEQFF. The CDR3 coding sequence is TGTGCCAGCAGCTTGGATGAGGGGGCTGAGCAGTTCTTC. This chain uses TRBV5-4 with TRBJ2-1, with 7 bases matching TRBD1. CDR1 is SGHNT and CDR2 is YYREEE in the germline V gene (reference sequence). The ends lost 0 bases at V and 9 bases at J; junction bases unmatched: 3. The CDR3 contains 13 residues.

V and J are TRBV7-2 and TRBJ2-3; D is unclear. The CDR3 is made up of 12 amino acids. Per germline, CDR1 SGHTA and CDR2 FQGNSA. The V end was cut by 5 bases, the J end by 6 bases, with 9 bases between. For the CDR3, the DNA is TGTGCCAGCAGCCTGTCGGTGGATACGCAGTATTTT. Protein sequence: CASSLSVDTQYF.